This TCR beta chain was sequenced for a study of OX40 agonist ivuxolimab in advanced cancers. At the level of the study: Partial responses were recorded for three patients, including one with hepatocellular carcinoma and two with cutaneous melanoma.

The CDR3 is made up of 13 amino acids. Germline V lookup: CDR1 SNHLY, CDR2 FYNNEI. Generated by immunoSEQ multiplex PCR, the TCRdb table keeps only in-frame clones and is missing some. This sample has 55,000 to 65,000 clones; around 84% occur once, and the top ten carry around 0.91%. Points on this clone: Germline is not matched at one junction end, which may reflect a read error.

The genes are TRBV2 and TRBJ2-2, with D uncertain. The sequenced sample was CD4+ or CD8+ T cells sorted from blood, obtained in a trial of the OX40 agonist ivuxolimab. The origin of this receptor is an adult with an advanced solid tumor such as melanoma, head and neck, liver or kidney cancer. CDR3 loop: CASSEAHTGELFF. The CDR3 DNA reads TGTGCCAGCAGCGAAGCCCACACCGGGGAGCTGTTTTTT. The full variable domain, rest sourced from reference TRBV2 and TRBJ2-2, is EPEVTQTPSHQVTQMGQEVILRCVPISNHLYFYWYRQILGQKVEFLVSFYNNEISEKSEIFDDQFSVERPDGSNFTLKIRSTKLEDSAMYFCASSEAHTGELFFGEGSRLTVL.